The clone carrying this T cell receptor (beta chain) was picked up many times. Its target is unknown. This CDR3 spans 12 amino acids. The V and J ends lost 5 bases and 6 bases respectively, with 11 bases between them. Germline V gives CDR1 SGHTA, CDR2 FQGNSA. This sample is part of a study of T cells after yellow fever vaccination. General observations from the study: Bulk-population clonotypes that are abundant could appear as contaminants in FACS-sorted repertoires. Subsequent booster samples again held most clones from primary vaccination (just under 98% CD4, roughly 88% CD8). Just a small share of clonotypes turned up in the CD4 compartment as well as the CD8 compartment.

A 5'RACE template-switching step, the method used to make TCR cDNA, added a universal primer site and UMIs. TCRdb re-called the 5' RACE reads with MiXCR, one entry per CDR3 protein. There are over 120,000 distinct CDR3 sequences in the sample; 6.6% occur only once, and about 0.61% lies in the top ten. The source is a man aged 25 to 40 who received the YFV17D yellow fever vaccine. The specimen was CD4+ T cells sorted from PBMCs, collected 10 days after the yellow fever booster vaccination. This chain connects TRBV7-2 to TRBJ2-7; a possible D gene is TRBD2 (5 bases). CDR3 in DNA: TGTGCCAGCAGCCAGGACTTCGTCGAGCAGTACTTC. Residues: CASSQDFVEQYF.